This TCR beta chain stems from a study of CD8+ T cells in alopecia areata. Whole-study context: For the treated group, dosing was oral tofacitinib at 5 to 10 mg twice daily.

Sorting from PBMCs produced CD4+ and CD8+ T cells. This clone showed up just a few times. As yet, its antigen is unknown. The germline V gene has CDR1 LGHNA and CDR2 YNFKEQ. V lost 0 bases and J 2 bases, leaving 8 bases between the germline ends. This CDR3 has 15 residues. General study results and limits: For lesional scalp, especially alopecia totalis/universalis, clonality was higher than in normal scalp. Sequenced scalp T cells also include alphabeta T cells resident in normal skin.

TCR sequencing used cDNA made by reverse transcription of extracted RNA. The repertoire was sequenced with immunoSEQ multiplex PCR; TCRdb's copy has only in-frame clones and lacks some. The sample lists 250,000 or so clones; about two thirds were seen once. The genes are TRBV4-2 and TRBJ1-5; TRBD1 might be the D (5 bases). Sequences were derived from CD4+ T cells sorted from blood, sampled at week 0. This clonotype originated in a human donor with alopecia areata. For the CDR3, the DNA is TGTGCCAGCAGCCAAGATCTCAGGGGCAATCAGCCCCAGCATTTT. Translating it yields CASSQDLRGNQPQHF.